Reported below is one T cell receptor (beta chain). Its target is not known. CDR3 length equals 15 residues. V was pared by 5 bases and J by 4 bases, with 10 bases of the junction left unmatched. Germline CDR1 and CDR2: WNHNN and SYGVQD (reference sequence). The data originate from a study of CD8 T cells in ankylosing spondylitis. Study outcomes and limitations: Seemingly characteristic of ankylosing spondylitis blood was a TCR beta motif consisting of fewer than 10 highly homologous variants. Matched ankylosing spondylitis synovial fluid reportedly showed significant enrichment of disease-linked clones. The authors found the disease-linked clones to be CD8+ and relatively rare in peripheral blood.

From the 5' RACE reads, TCRdb called clonotypes with MiXCR, one entry per CDR3 protein. The repertoire holds fewer than 550,000 distinct CDR3 sequences, about 5.7% seen once, with approximately 4% in the top ten. The sequence was collected from a male donor with ankylosing spondylitis. This sequence joins TRBV10-1 and TRBJ2-7, with 8 bases fitting TRBD1. Source material: blood, either unsorted or a sorted T cell fraction (not recorded which). Here the CDR3 reads CASSYLDRVKYEQYF. DNA of the CDR3: TGCGCCAGCAGTTACTTGGACAGGGTAAAATACGAGCAGTACTTC.